This TCR beta chain was sequenced during a study of regulatory T cells in long-lasting Graves disease. Overall study findings and caveats: Patients with persistent disease showed a bias toward TRBV28, TRBJ1-2 and TRBJ2-5.

The germline V gene encodes CDR1 SGDLS and CDR2 YYNGEE. The V end was cut by 4 bases, the J end by 0 bases, with 16 bases between. This CDR3 is built from 16 residues. This clonotype was observed a handful of times. Its antigen remains unknown. HTBI primers from iRepertoire and Arm-PCR of CDR3 regions yielded the TCR beta libraries. From the multiplex PCR reads, TCRdb called clonotypes with MiXCR, one entry per CDR3 protein. Among more than 450,000 distinct CDR3 sequences listed, about 11% were seen once. The time point denotes: newly diagnosed GD, antithyroid drugs for less than 3 months. The TCR library was made from RNA extracted from PBMCs. These sequences were also reported in another study, on T cells in Graves' hyperthyroidism and ophthalmopathy.

Sequenced here: peripheral blood mononuclear cells (PBMCs), sampled at new diagnosis, from a patient treated with antithyroid drugs. This receptor was taken from a woman aged 25 to 39 with Graves disease. J is TRBJ1-1 and V is TRBV9; possibly TRBD1 for D (6 bases). DNA for the CDR3: TGTGCCAGCAGCCACACGAGGGGGGAGCTGAACACTGAAGCTTTCTTT. This encodes CASSHTRGELNTEAFF.